This T cell receptor (beta chain) is from a study of shared clonotypes between healthy human individuals. Across the study: Donor ages ranged 18 to 49 years: a couple of women, a few men.

The CDR3 spans 17 residues. J gave up 2 bases and V 4 bases, and 8 bases lay outside the gene matches. Germline V gene sequence: CDR1 KGHSH, CDR2 LQKENI. Selected positively for CCR7 and CD45RO-negative, naive CD8 cells excluded terminally differentiated effector memory CD45RA+ cells. Clones were read by immunoSEQ multiplex PCR, and TCRdb kept only the in-frame ones, dropping some. Of about 2,200,000 clones listed, about 92% are singletons. The sequence derives from a man aged 18 to 29 in good health. Some clones in this sample may be carry-over from other donors' samples. The genes are TRBV18 and TRBJ2-2, with 9 bases that match TRBD2. Source material: naive CD8+ T cells from PBMCs. DNA of the CDR3: TGTGCCAGCTCACGACTAGCGGAAACCCTAAACACCGGGGAGCTGTTTTTT. Its protein product is CASSRLAETLNTGELFF. Combining the CDR3 with reference TRBV18 and TRBJ2-2 gives the whole variable domain NAGVMQNPRHLVRRRGQEARLRCSPMKGHSHVYWYRQLPEEGLKFMVYLQKENIIDESGMPKERFSAEFPKEGPSILRIQQVVRGDSAAYFCASSRLAETLNTGELFFGEGSRLTVL.